This entry is about one T cell receptor (beta chain). Its antigen remains unknown. This record comes from a study of siplizumab effects on memory and regulatory T cells. It was at 37°C and for 6 days that the mixed lymphocyte reaction cells were cocultured. Looked up from germline, CDR1 is MNHNS and CDR2 is SASEGT. Germline trimming cut 5 bases from V and 5 bases from J; bases unmatched to any gene: 11. This CDR3 has 15 amino acids. Profiled with immunoSEQ multiplex PCR; TCRdb holds only in-frame clones, not every one. This sample yields about 3,500 clones, of which about 53% are seen a single time; about 5.1% belongs to the top ten.

The sequenced sample consisted of CFSE-low (dividing) CD4+ T cells sorted from an allogeneic mixed lymphocyte reaction. The chain is built from TRBV6-1 and TRBJ1-1; 7 bases agree with TRBD1. The receptor comes from a human donor in good health; the cells came from an allogeneic mixed lymphocyte reaction. The CDR3 nucleotides read TGTGCCAGCAGTCCCCAGGGGGGTGTTAGGACTGAAGCTTTCTTT. It yields the protein CASSPQGGVRTEAFF.